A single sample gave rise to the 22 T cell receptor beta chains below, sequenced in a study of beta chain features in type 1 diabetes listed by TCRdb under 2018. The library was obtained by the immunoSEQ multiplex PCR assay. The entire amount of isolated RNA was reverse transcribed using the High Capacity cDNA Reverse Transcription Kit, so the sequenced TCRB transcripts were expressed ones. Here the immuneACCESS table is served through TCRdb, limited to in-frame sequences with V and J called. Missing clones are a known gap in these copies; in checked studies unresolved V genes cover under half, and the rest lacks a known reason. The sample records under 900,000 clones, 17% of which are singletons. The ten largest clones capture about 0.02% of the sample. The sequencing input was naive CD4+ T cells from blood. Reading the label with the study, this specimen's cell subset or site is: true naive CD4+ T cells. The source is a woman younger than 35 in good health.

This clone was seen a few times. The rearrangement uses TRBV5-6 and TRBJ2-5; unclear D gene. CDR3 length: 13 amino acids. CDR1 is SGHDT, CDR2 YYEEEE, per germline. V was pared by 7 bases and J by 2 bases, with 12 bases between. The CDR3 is CASYRVHQETQYF. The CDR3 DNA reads TGTGCCAGCTACCGGGTCCATCAAGAGACCCAGTACTTC.

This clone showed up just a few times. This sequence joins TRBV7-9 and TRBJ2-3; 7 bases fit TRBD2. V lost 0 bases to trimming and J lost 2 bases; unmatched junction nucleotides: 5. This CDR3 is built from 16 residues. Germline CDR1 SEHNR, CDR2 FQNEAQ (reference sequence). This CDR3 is CASSLAREAFTDTQYF. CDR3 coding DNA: TGTGCCAGCAGCTTAGCCCGGGAGGCCTTCACAGATACGCAGTATTTT.

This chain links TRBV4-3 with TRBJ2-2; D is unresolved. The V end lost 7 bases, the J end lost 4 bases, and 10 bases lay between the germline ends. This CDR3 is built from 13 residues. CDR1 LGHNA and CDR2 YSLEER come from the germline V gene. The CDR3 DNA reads TGCGCCAGCAACTCCCTAGGCACCGGGGAGCTGTTTTTT. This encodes CASNSLGTGELFF.

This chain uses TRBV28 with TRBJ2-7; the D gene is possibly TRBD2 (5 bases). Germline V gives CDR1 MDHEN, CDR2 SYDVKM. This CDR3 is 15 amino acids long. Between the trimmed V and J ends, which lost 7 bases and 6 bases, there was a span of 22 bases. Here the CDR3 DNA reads TGTGCCAGCAAGCAGCGGCAGAACATAGAAGGCGAGCAGTACTTC. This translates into CASKQRQNIEGEQYF.

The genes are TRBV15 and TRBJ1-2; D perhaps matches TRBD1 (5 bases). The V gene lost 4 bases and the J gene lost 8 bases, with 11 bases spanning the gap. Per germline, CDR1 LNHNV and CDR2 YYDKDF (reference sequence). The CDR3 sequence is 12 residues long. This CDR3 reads CATSKQTAGYTF. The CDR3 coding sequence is TGTGCCACCAGCAAGCAGACAGCGGGCTACACCTTC.

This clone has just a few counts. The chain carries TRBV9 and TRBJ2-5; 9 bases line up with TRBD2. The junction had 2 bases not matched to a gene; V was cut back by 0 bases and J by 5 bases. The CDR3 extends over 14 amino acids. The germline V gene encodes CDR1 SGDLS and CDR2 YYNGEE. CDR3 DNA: TGTGCCAGCAGCGTAGCTACTAGCGGGGAGACCCAGTACTTC. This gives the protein CASSVATSGETQYF. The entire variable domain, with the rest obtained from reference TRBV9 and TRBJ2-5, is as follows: DSGVTQTPKHLITATGQRVTLRCSPRSGDLSVYWYQQSLDQGLQFLIQYYNGEERAKGNILERFSAQQFPDLHSELNLSSLELGDSALYFCASSVATSGETQYFGPGTRLLVL.

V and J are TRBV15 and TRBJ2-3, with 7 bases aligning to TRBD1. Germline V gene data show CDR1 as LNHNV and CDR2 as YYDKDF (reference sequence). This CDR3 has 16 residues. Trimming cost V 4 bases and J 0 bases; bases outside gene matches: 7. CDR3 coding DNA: TGTGCCACCAGCAAAAGACAGGGAACTAGCACAGATACGCAGTATTTT. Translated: CATSKRQGTSTDTQYF.

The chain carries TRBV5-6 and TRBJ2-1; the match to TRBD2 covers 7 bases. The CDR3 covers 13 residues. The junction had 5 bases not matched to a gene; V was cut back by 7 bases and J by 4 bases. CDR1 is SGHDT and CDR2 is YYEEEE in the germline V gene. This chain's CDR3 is CASWVSGYNEQFF. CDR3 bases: TGTGCCAGCTGGGTTAGCGGGTACAATGAGCAGTTCTTC.

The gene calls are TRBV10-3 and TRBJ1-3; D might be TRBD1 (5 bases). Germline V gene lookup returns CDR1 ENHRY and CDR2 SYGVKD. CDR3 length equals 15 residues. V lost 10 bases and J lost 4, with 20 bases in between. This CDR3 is CASRAGTAEGNTIYF. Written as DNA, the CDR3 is TGTGCCAGCAGAGCCGGGACCGCGGAAGGAAACACCATATATTTT.

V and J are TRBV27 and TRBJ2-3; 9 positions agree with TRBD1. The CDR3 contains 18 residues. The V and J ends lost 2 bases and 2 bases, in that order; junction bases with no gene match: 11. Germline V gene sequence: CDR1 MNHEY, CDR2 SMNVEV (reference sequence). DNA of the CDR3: TGTGCCAGCAGTTTACACGGGACAGGGAGCACTAACACAGATACGCAGTATTTT. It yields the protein CASSLHGTGSTNTDTQYF.

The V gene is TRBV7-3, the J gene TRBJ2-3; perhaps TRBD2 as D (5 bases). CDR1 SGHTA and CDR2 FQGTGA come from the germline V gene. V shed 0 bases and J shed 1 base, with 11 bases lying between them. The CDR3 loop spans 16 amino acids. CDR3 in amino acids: CASSLTGGPGTDTQYF. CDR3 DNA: TGTGCCAGCAGCTTAACGGGCGGGCCCGGCACAGATACGCAGTATTTT.

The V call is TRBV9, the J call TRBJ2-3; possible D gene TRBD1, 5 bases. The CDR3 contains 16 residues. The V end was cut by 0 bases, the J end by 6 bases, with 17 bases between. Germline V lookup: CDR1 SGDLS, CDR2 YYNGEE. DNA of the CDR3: TGTGCCAGCAGCGTAGGTACAGGACCCGATATGGATACGCAGTATTTT. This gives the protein CASSVGTGPDMDTQYF.

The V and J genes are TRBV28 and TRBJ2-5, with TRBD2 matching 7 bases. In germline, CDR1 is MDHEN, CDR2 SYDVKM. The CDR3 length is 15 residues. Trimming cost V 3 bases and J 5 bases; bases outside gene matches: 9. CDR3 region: CASSFPGLGVETQYF. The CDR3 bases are TGTGCCAGCAGTTTTCCTGGACTAGGGGTTGAGACCCAGTACTTC.

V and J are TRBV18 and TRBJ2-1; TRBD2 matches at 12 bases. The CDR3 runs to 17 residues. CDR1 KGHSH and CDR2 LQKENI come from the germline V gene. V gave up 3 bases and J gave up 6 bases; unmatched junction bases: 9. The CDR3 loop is CASSPSTSGSFVNEQFF. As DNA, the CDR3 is TGTGCCAGCTCACCTTCGACTAGCGGGAGCTTCGTCAATGAGCAGTTCTTC.

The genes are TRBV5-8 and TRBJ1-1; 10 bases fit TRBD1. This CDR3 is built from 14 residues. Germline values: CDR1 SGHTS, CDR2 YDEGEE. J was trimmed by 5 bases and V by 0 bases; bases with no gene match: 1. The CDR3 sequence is CASSLGTGGTEAFF. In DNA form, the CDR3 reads TGTGCCAGCAGCTTGGGGACAGGGGGAACTGAAGCTTTCTTT.

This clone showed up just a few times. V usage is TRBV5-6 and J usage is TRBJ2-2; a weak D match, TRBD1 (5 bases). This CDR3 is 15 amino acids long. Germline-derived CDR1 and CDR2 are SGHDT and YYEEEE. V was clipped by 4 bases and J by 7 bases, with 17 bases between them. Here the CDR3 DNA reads TGTGCCAGCAGCCCTCGACAGAACGCTTACGGGGAGCTGTTTTTT. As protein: CASSPRQNAYGELFF.

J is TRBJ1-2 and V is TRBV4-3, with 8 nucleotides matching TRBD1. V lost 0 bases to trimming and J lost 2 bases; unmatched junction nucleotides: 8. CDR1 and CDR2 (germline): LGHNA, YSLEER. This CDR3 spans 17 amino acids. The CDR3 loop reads CASSQEDTGGGNYGYTF. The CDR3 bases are TGCGCCAGCAGCCAAGAGGATACAGGGGGTGGCAACTATGGCTACACCTTC.

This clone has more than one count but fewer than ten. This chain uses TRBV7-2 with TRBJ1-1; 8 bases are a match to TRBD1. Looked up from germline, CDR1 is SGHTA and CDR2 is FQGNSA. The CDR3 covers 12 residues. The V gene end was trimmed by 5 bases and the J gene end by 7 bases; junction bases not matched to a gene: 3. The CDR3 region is CASSGDRGEAFF. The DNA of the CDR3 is TGTGCCAGCAGCGGCGACAGGGGTGAAGCTTTCTTT.

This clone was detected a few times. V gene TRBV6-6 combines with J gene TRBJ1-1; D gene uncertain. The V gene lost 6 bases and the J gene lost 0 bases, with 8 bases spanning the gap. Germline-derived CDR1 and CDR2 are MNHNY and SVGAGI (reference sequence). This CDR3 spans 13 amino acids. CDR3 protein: CASRPNLNTEAFF. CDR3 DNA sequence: TGTGCCAGCAGACCGAACCTGAACACTGAAGCTTTCTTT.

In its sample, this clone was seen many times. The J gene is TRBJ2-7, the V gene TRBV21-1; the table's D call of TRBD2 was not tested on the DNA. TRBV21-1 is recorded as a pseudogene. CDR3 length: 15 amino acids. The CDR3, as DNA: TGTGCCAGCAGACCAGGAGGGCCCAACTCCTACGAGCAGTACTTC. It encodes CASRPGGPNSYEQYF.

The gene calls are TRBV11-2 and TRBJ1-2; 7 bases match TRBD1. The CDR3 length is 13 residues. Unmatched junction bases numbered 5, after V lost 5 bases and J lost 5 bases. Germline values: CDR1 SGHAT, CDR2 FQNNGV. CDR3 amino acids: CASSLGQRYGYTF. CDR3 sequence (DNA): TGTGCCAGCAGCCTGGGACAGAGATATGGCTACACCTTC. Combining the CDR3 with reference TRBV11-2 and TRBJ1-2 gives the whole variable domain EAGVAQSPRYKIIEKRQSVAFWCNPISGHATLYWYQQILGQGPKLLIQFQNNGVVDDSQLPKDRFSAERLKGVDSTLKIQPAKLEDSAVYLCASSLGQRYGYTFGSGTRLTVV.

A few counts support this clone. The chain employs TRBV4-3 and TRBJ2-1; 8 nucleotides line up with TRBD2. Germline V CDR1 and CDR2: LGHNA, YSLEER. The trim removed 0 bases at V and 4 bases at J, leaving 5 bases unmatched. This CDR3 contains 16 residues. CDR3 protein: CASSQDRGLAYNEQFF. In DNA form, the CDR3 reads TGCGCCAGCAGCCAAGACCGTGGACTAGCTTACAATGAGCAGTTCTTC.